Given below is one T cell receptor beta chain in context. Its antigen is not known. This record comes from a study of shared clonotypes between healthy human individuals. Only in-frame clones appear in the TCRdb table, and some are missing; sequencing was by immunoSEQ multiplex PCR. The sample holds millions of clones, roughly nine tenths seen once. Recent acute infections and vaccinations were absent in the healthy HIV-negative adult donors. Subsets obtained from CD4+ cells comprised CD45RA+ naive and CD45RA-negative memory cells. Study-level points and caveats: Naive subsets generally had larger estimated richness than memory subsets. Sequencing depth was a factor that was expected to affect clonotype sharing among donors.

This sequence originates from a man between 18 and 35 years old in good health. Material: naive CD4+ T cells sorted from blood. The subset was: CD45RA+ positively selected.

The CDR3, as DNA: TGTGCCAGCAGTTGGACAGGGAGCTATGGCTACACCTTC. Translated, it gives CASSWTGSYGYTF. The chain couples TRBV6-5 to TRBJ1-2; 8 positions match TRBD1. The CDR3 has 13 amino acids. J gave up 4 bases and V 4 bases, and 2 bases lay outside the gene matches. Per the germline V gene, CDR1 is MNHEY and CDR2 is SVGAGI.